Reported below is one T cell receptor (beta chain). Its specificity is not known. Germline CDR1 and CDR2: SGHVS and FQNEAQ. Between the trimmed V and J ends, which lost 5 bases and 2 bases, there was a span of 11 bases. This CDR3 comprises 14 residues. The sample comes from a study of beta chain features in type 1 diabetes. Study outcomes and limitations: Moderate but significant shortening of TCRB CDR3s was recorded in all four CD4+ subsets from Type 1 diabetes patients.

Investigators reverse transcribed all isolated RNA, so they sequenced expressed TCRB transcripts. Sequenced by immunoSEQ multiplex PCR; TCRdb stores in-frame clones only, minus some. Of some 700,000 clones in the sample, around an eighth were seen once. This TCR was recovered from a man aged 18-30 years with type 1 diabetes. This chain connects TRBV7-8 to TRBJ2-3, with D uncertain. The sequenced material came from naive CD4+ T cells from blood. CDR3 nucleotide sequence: TGTGCCAGCAGCCCCACAGATTCCACAGATACGCAGTATTTT. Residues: CASSPTDSTDTQYF. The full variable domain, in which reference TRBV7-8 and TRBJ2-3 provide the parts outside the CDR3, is GAGVSQSPRYKVAKRGQDVALRCDPISGHVSLFWYQQALGQGPEFLTYFQNEAQLDKSGLPSDRFFAERPEGSVSTLKIQRTQQEDSAVYLCASSPTDSTDTQYFGPGTRLTVL.